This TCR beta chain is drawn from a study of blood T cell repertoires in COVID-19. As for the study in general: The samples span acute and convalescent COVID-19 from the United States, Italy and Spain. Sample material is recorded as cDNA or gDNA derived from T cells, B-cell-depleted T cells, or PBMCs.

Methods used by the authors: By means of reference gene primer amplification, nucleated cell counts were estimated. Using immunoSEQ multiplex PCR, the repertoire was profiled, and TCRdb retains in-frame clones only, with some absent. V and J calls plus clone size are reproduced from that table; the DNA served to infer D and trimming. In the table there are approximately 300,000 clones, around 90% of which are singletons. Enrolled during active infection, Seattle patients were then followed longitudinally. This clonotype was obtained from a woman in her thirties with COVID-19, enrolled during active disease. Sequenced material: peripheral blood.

CDR3 sequence reads: CASSQGHSSEKLFF. Here the CDR3 DNA reads TGCGCCAGCAGCCAGGGGCATTCCAGTGAAAAACTGTTTTTT. This chain links TRBV4-1 with TRBJ1-4; perhaps TRBD1 as D (5 bases). With 3 bases removed from V and 7 bases from J, the gap between germline ends came to 12 bases. CDR1 and CDR2 (germline): MGHRA, YSYEKL. The CDR3 is 14 residues long.